This T cell receptor (beta chain) came from a study of regulatory T cells in long-lasting Graves disease. In building TCR beta libraries, iRepertoire HTBI primers were used together with Arm-PCR of CDR3 regions. TCRdb called the multiplex PCR reads again in MiXCR, with one record for every CDR3 protein. The repertoire consists of hundreds of thousands of distinct CDR3 sequences, with under 20% occurring once and the leading ten covering about 20%. Time point: newly diagnosed GD, antithyroid drugs for less than 3 months. From RNA extracted from PBMCs, the TCR library was made. Germline CDR1 reads LNHNV; CDR2 reads YYDKDF (reference sequence). The junction had 7 bases not matched to a gene; V was cut back by 5 bases and J by 4 bases. The CDR3 has 15 residues. The data were also submitted as part of a second study, on T cells in Graves' hyperthyroidism and ophthalmopathy.

The source material was peripheral blood mononuclear cells (PBMCs), sampled at new diagnosis, from a patient treated with antithyroid drugs. The TCR sequence derives from a woman younger than 45 with Graves disease. The V gene is TRBV15, the J gene TRBJ2-2, with 7 bases lining up with TRBD1. Here the CDR3 DNA reads TGTGCCACCAGCCCGACAGGGTTTGCCACCGGGGAGCTGTTTTTT. Protein sequence: CATSPTGFATGELFF. The entire variable domain, with the rest obtained from reference TRBV15 and TRBJ2-2, is as follows: DAMVIQNPRYQVTQFGKPVTLSCSQTLNHNVMYWYQQKSSQAPKLLFHYYDKDFNNEADTPDNFQSRRPNTSFCFLDIRSPGLGDTAMYLCATSPTGFATGELFFGEGSRLTVL.